The count of the clone carrying this T cell receptor (beta chain) is one. The antigen remains undetermined. Repertoires were generated with immunoSEQ multiplex PCR, while TCRdb's copy carries only in-frame clones and drops some. The table lists fewer than 800,000 clones, around 90% of them singletons, with about 24% in the top ten. This specimen comes from a study of shared clonotypes between healthy human individuals. Study conclusions and caveats: Sorted-subset samples were not fully sequenced, rarefaction indicated.

Looked up from germline, CDR1 is LNHDA and CDR2 is SQIVND (reference sequence). CDR3 length: 14 residues. With V trimmed by 5 bases and J by 6 bases, 10 bases remained unmatched. CD45RO-negative CD8 cells positively selected for CCR7 made up the naive population, which excluded terminally differentiated effector memory CD45RA+ cells. Sequencing was done on a sample of naive CD8+ T cells sorted from blood. The V call is TRBV19, the J call TRBJ2-7, with 7 positions matching TRBD1. The sequence was collected from a young man in good health. The DNA of the CDR3 is TGTGCCAGTAGTCCCTCGACAGGGTCGGGCGAGCAGTACTTC. This encodes CASSPSTGSGEQYF.